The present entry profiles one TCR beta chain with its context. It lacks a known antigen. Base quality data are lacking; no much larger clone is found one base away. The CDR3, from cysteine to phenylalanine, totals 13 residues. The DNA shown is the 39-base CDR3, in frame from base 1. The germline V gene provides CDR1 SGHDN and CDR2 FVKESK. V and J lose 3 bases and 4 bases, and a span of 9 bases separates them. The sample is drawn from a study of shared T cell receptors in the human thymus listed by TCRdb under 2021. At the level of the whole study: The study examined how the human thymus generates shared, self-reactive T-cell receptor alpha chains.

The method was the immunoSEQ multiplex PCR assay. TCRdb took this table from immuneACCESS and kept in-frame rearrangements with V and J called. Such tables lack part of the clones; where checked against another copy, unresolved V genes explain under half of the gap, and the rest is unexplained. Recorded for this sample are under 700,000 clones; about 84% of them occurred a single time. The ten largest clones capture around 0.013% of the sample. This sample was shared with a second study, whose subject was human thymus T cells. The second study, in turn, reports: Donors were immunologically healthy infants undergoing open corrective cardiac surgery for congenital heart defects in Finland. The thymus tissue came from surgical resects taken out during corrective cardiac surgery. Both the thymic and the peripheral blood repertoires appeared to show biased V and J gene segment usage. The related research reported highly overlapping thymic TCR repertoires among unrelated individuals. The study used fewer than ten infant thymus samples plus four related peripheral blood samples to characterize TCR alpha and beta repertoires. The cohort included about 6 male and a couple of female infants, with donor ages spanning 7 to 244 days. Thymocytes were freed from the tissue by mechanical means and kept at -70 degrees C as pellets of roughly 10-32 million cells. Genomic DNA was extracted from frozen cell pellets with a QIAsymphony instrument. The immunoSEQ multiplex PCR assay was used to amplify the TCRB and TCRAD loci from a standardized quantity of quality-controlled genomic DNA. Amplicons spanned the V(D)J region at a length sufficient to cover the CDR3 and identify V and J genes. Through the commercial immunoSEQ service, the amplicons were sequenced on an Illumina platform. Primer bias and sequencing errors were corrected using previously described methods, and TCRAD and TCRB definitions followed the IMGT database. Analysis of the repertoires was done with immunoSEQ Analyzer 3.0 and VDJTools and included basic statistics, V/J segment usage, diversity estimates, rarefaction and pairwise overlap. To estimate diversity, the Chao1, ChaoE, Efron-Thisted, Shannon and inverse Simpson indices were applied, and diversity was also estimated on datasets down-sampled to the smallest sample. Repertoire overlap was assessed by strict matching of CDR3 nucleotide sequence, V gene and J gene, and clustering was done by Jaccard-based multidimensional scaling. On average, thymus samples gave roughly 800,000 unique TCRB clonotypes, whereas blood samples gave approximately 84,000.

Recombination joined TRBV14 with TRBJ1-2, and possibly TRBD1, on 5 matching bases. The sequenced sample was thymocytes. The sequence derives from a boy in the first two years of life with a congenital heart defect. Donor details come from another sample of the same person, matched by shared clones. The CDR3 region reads CASSHGQIYGYTF. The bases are TGTGCCAGCAGCCACGGACAAATCTATGGCTACACCTTC.